These T cell receptor beta chains were read from a single sample in a study of Graves' ophthalmopathy and Graves' hyperthyroidism. TCRdb re-derived calls from the multiplex PCR reads in MiXCR, one entry per CDR3 protein. The table has roughly 610,000 distinct CDR3 sequences, about 20% seen once; the top ten hold roughly 6.9%. Sequenced sample: peripheral blood. These receptors came from a woman in her late teens or twenties with stable Graves' hyperthyroidism. Some clones in this sample may be carry-over from other donors' samples. Both conserved end residues are part of each CDR3. The order of the fields is D gene, J gene, V gene, clone size, CDR3 DNA, CDR3 protein. D genes are given only for firm matches. Not every row has a clone size; where given, it reads once, few, many or a size class.

.	TRBJ2-7	TRBV28	many	TGTGCCAGCTCCCACGGAACTAGCTCCTACGAGCAGTACTTC	CASSHGTSSYEQYF
.	TRBJ1-1	TRBV11-2	.	TGTGCCAGCAGCTTTACTGCGGGGGAGAGGGAGGAGACTGAAGCTTTCTTT	CASSFTAGEREETEAFF
.	TRBJ2-5	TRBV30	.	TGTGCCTGGAGTGTAAGGGCGCGGGAGACCCAGTACTTC	CAWSVRARETQYF
.	TRBJ2-4	TRBV2	.	TGTGCTAGCAGTGACAGCTTAGCCAAAAACATGCAGTACTTC	CASSDSLAKNMQYF
TRBD1	TRBJ1-6	TRBV4-1	many	TGCGCCAGCAGTCGAAGCGTGGACAGGGTAAATTCACCCCTCCACTTT	CASSRSVDRVNSPLHF
TRBD1	TRBJ1-1	TRBV6-5	once	TGTGCCAGCAGTTACTGGCAGGGGGCCGGCACTGAAGCTTTCTTT	CASSYWQGAGTEAFF
TRBD1	TRBJ1-1	TRBV5-1	.	TGCGCCAGCAGCACAAAGACAGGGCCCAACACTGAAGCTTTCTTT	CASSTKTGPNTEAFF
TRBD1	TRBJ1-2	TRBV6-5	many	TGTGCCAGCAGTTACCGCCCCCGGGACAGCTATGGCTACACCTTC	CASSYRPRDSYGYTF
TRBD1	TRBJ2-7	TRBV12-3/TRBV12-4	.	TGTGCCAGCAGTTCTATGGACAGGGCTCTCTACGAGCAGTACTTC	CASSSMDRALYEQYF
.	TRBJ2-7	TRBV2	many	TGTGCCAGCACCTCGAGATACGAGCAGTACTTC	CASTSRYEQYF
TRBD1	TRBJ1-1	TRBV11-3	many	TGTGCCAGCAGCTTAGGAGGGGGCGCCCGGGACACTGAAGCTTTCTTT	CASSLGGGARDTEAFF
.	TRBJ1-2	TRBV11-1	.	TGTGCCAGCAGCTCTCGTCCTTCGGTCTATGGCTACACCTTC	CASSSRPSVYGYTF
.	TRBJ1-1	TRBV29-1	many	TGCAGCGCAGTTAGGACTGAAGCTTTCTTT	CSAVRTEAFF
.	TRBJ1-1	TRBV7-6	many	TGTGCCAGCAGCTTAGCGCTCGTGGGGCATAACACTGAAGCTTTCTTT	CASSLALVGHNTEAFF
.	TRBJ1-2	TRBV30	.	TGTGCCTGGAGTGTAATAGGCCCGCTTGGCTACACCTTC	CAWSVIGPLGYTF
.	TRBJ2-2	TRBV4-1	many	TGCGCCAGCAGCCAGGGTTTCATTCCCGGGGAGCTGTTTTTT	CASSQGFIPGELFF
.	TRBJ2-7	TRBV28	.	TGTGCCAGCAGTTTACGTCAGGGGAGGCCCTCCTACGAGCAGTACTTC	CASSLRQGRPSYEQYF
.	TRBJ2-3	TRBV6-2/TRBV6-3	.	TGTGCCAGCAGTTACTTTAGCGGTACAGATACGCAGTATTTT	CASSYFSGTDTQYF
.	TRBJ2-7	TRBV19	.	TGTGCCAGTAGTACCGTTCTAGACAGTGAGGTTCCCTACGAGCAGTACTTC	CASSTVLDSEVPYEQYF
.	TRBJ1-5	TRBV12-3/TRBV12-4	many	TGTGCCAGCAGTTCTCGTAGCAATCAGCCCCAGCATTTT	CASSSRSNQPQHF
TRBD2	TRBJ2-7	TRBV20-1	many	TGCAGTGCAGAAGGGACTAGCGGCTACGAGCAGTACTTC	CSAEGTSGYEQYF
.	TRBJ1-1	TRBV7-2	many	TGTGCCAGCAGATCACCGGAGGGACCCGAAGCTTTCTTT	CASRSPEGPEAFF
TRBD2	TRBJ2-5	TRBV7-3	many	TGTGCCAGCAGCTTAGCTAGCGGGGTCCAAGAGACCCAGTACTTC	CASSLASGVQETQYF
TRBD1	TRBJ2-7	TRBV20-1	.	TGCAGTGCTAGAGATCAGGAGACAGGGGACGCCTACGAGCAGTACTTC	CSARDQETGDAYEQYF
.	TRBJ1-5	TRBV28	.	TGTGCCAGCAGTTTGACAGTCTTCAATCAGCCCCAGCATTTT	CASSLTVFNQPQHF
.	TRBJ2-5	TRBV27	many	TGTGCCAGCAGCCAAGGGGGGTGGGAGACCCAGTACTTC	CASSQGGWETQYF
TRBD1	TRBJ1-1	TRBV2	.	TGTGCCAGCAGTAAAAACAGGGGGTTGACTGAAGCTTTCTTT	CASSKNRGLTEAFF
TRBD1	TRBJ2-7	TRBV27	.	TGTGCCAGCAGTTTGTGGGACAGGGGGCAGGAGCAGTACTTC	CASSLWDRGQEQYF
.	TRBJ2-5	TRBV27	once	TGTGCCAGCAGTTTATCGGCGGGACAGACGGGAGAGACCCAGTACTTC	CASSLSAGQTGETQYF
TRBD1	TRBJ1-2	TRBV4-1	many	TGCGCCAGCAACCTAGGGAGGGGGCGGAATGGCTACACCTTC	CASNLGRGRNGYTF
TRBD1	TRBJ2-2	TRBV20-1	few	TGCAGTGCTAGACCCTCGACAGGGTCTGGATACACCGGGGAGCTGTTTTTT	CSARPSTGSGYTGELFF
.	TRBJ1-1	TRBV4-1	.	TGCGCCAGCAGCCAAGTTAAAGGGGAGTGGGGTACCAAGAACACTGAAGCTTTCTTT	CASSQVKGEWGTKNTEAFF
TRBD1	TRBJ1-5	TRBV12-5	many	TGTGCTAGTGGTTCGGGACAGGCCTACAATCAGCCCCAGCATTTT	CASGSGQAYNQPQHF
.	TRBJ1-1	TRBV28	.	TGTGCCAGCAGTTTACTGGACAGAGGGAACACTGAAGCTTTCTTT	CASSLLDRGNTEAFF
TRBD1	TRBJ2-7	TRBV7-2	many	TGTGCCACCACCAGGGACAGGGGGACCTACGAGCAGTACTTC	CATTRDRGTYEQYF
.	TRBJ1-2	TRBV5-1	many	TGCGCCAGCAGCTTGGCCGGCAGGGACTATGGCTACACCTTC	CASSLAGRDYGYTF
TRBD1	TRBJ1-2	TRBV6-4	.	TGTGCCAGCAGTGAGACAGGGGAAGTGAGCTATGGCTACACCTTC	CASSETGEVSYGYTF
.	TRBJ1-1	TRBV3-1	.	TGTGCCAGCAGCCAAGAGGGAGGTACCACTGAAGCTTTCTTT	CASSQEGGTTEAFF
.	TRBJ1-2	TRBV2	.	TGTGCCAGCAGTGAAGCGGGAGGGGTCTATGGCTACACCTTC	CASSEAGGVYGYTF
.	TRBJ2-6	TRBV27	many	TGTGCCAGCAGGACGACTGGGGCCAACGTCCTGACTTTC	CASRTTGANVLTF
TRBD1	TRBJ2-7	TRBV20-1	few	TGCAGTGCTAGACCCCGAACAGGGGGTACGAGGGAGCAGTACTTC	CSARPRTGGTREQYF
.	TRBJ2-2	TRBV6-1	.	TGTGCCAGCACCCTACTACGGGGCCGTGGCACCGGGGAGCTGTTTTTT	CASTLLRGRGTGELFF
.	TRBJ1-2	TRBV30	.	TGTGCCTGGAGTGTGGGGGGTGGTACAGGCTACACCTTC	CAWSVGGGTGYTF
TRBD1	TRBJ1-1	TRBV27	.	TGTGCCAGCAGTCCACGGACAGGGTTTGAAGCTTTCTTT	CASSPRTGFEAFF
.	TRBJ2-2	TRBV6-1	.	TGTGCCAGCAGTGAAGCGGGACCGATGAACACCGGGGAGCTGTTTTTT	CASSEAGPMNTGELFF
.	TRBJ2-2	TRBV28	.	TGTGCCAGCAGTTTGACGACAGGAGAGAACACCGGGGAGCTGTTTTTT	CASSLTTGENTGELFF
TRBD1	TRBJ2-7	TRBV19	many	TGTGCCAGTAGTTCCTACCAGGGGGCCTCGTACGAGCAGTACTTC	CASSSYQGASYEQYF
TRBD1	TRBJ2-2	TRBV5-1	.	TGCGCCAGCAGCGCAATGACAGGGGTTGGCGGGGAGCTGTTTTTT	CASSAMTGVGGELFF
TRBD1	TRBJ1-2	TRBV19	.	TGTGCCAGTAGTATGCTCCAGGGGGGCAGAGACTATGGCTACACCTTC	CASSMLQGGRDYGYTF
.	TRBJ1-1	TRBV5-1	many	TGCGCCAGCAGCGGGGGGGGGAACACTGAAGCTTTCTTT	CASSGGGNTEAFF
TRBD2	TRBJ2-7	TRBV11-2	.	TGTGCCAGCAGCTTAGGAGTCCCGGGACTAGCGGGAAGGGGTGAGCAGTACTTC	CASSLGVPGLAGRGEQYF